One sample yielded the 27 T cell receptor beta chains listed below, sequenced in a study of T cell responses to AZD1222 COVID-19 vaccine. Clones were read by immunoSEQ multiplex PCR, and TCRdb kept only the in-frame ones, dropping some. The sample lists 120,000 or so clones, roughly nine tenths seen once, with 1.6% in the top ten. This specimen consisted of peripheral blood, obtained on day 0 of AZD1222 vaccination. Receptors originate from an adult in good health.

J is TRBJ2-7 and V is TRBV18; D is unresolved. V dropped 2 bases and J dropped 4 bases, with 12 bases sitting between them. The CDR3 covers 14 residues. Germline V gene data show CDR1 as KGHSH and CDR2 as LQKENI. The CDR3 DNA follows: TGTGCCAGCTCACCAGGCAGTTGGGTTTACGAGCAGTACTTC. Protein product: CASSPGSWVYEQYF.

This clone was seen only a few times. The chain carries TRBV30 and TRBJ1-5, with no clear D. V lost 0 bases, J lost 5 bases, and 8 bases lay in between. CDR3 length: 13 amino acids. Germline CDR1 and CDR2: GTSNPN and SVGIG (reference sequence). CDR3 sequence: CAWSVSRYQPQHF. Written as DNA, the CDR3 is TGTGCCTGGAGTGTTAGTAGGTATCAGCCCCAGCATTTT.

The chain has TRBV2 and TRBJ2-1; tentative D call: TRBD1 (5 bases). Trimming removed 2 bases at V and 1 base at J, with 12 bases between. The CDR3 runs 16 residues. Germline CDR1 is SNHLY and CDR2 is FYNNEI. The DNA of the CDR3 is TGTGCCAGCAGTGAACGCAGGGCGAATTCCTACAATGAGCAGTTCTTC. Translated, it gives CASSERRANSYNEQFF.

The rearrangement uses TRBV5-6 and TRBJ2-1; D is possibly TRBD1 (6 bases). Germline assignment: CDR1 SGHDT and CDR2 YYEEEE. The CDR3 is 15 amino acids. Trimming left V 4 bases short and J 8 bases short, with 19 bases between. CDR3: CASSLGTLVTDEQFF. CDR3 sequence (DNA): TGTGCCAGCAGCCTAGGGACACTGGTCACGGATGAGCAGTTCTTC.

This CDR3 is CASSLAAGRNTEAFF. The CDR3 DNA reads TGCGCCAGCAGCTTGGCCGCCGGCAGAAACACTGAAGCTTTCTTT. V is TRBV5-1 and J is TRBJ1-1; D gene ambiguous. This CDR3 is built from 15 residues. Looked up from germline, CDR1 is SGHRS and CDR2 is YFSETQ. Trimming stripped 0 bases from V and 2 bases from J, with 11 bases between.

This chain joins TRBV18 and TRBJ2-2; D gene uncertain. Between the trimmed V and J ends, which lost 4 bases and 7 bases, there was a span of 13 bases. CDR3 length: 14 residues. Germline V gene sequence: CDR1 KGHSH, CDR2 LQKENI. This chain's CDR3 is CASSRDIRIGELFF. For the CDR3, the DNA is TGTGCCAGCTCACGAGACATCAGGATCGGGGAGCTGTTTTTT.

The chain has TRBV5-5 and TRBJ2-2; D unclear. The CDR3 contains 16 residues. From germline, CDR1 is SGHKS and CDR2 YYEKEE (reference sequence). V was clipped by 1 base and J by 4 bases, with 14 bases between them. The CDR3 DNA reads TGTGCCAGCAGCTTGAGTCCGATACGACTCACCGGGGAGCTGTTTTTT. The encoded protein is CASSLSPIRLTGELFF.

In nucleotides, the CDR3 is TGTGCCACCAGTGATCTCCGAGGAGAGCAGTACTTC. Translating it yields CATSDLRGEQYF. This chain links TRBV24-1 with TRBJ2-7; no definite D call. The germline CDR1 and CDR2 sequences are KGHDR and SFDVKD. Trimming removed 3 bases from V and 7 bases from J, with 9 bases in between. The CDR3 is 12 residues long.

This chain uses TRBV7-6 with TRBJ1-5; 7 bases match TRBD1. Germline V gives CDR1 SGHVS, CDR2 FNYEAQ. V trimming: 5 bases; J trimming: 3 bases; junction bases outside the gene matches: 10. The CDR3 totals 16 residues. The CDR3 loop is CASSLTQGGINQPQHF. Here the CDR3 DNA reads TGTGCCAGCAGCCTGACCCAGGGGGGAATCAATCAGCCCCAGCATTTT.

The rearrangement links TRBV6-6 to TRBJ2-1; D remains unclear. Germline V gene lookup returns CDR1 MNHNY and CDR2 SVGAGI (reference sequence). V lost 6 bases and J lost 4, with 7 bases in between. The CDR3 runs 12 residues. The CDR3 bases are TGTGCCAGCAGCCGACCGTACAATGAGCAGTTCTTC. Translating it yields CASSRPYNEQFF.

The chain recombines TRBV6-5 with TRBJ2-1; D is ambiguous. V lost 0 bases, J lost 0 bases, and 9 bases lay in between. The germline gives CDR1 MNHEY, CDR2 SVGAGI. CDR3 size: 16 residues. In DNA, the CDR3 is TGTGCCAGCAGTTACTCGATTCAACGCTCCTACAATGAGCAGTTCTTC. This translates into CASSYSIQRSYNEQFF.

There are a few counts of this clone. The rearrangement joins TRBV4-1 to TRBJ1-4; D is unclear. From germline, CDR1 is MGHRA and CDR2 YSYEKL. V lost 3 bases to trimming and J lost 6 bases, with 14 bases between them. This CDR3 contains 15 residues. The CDR3: CASSHPGSWDEKLFF. CDR3 bases: TGCGCCAGCAGCCACCCCGGGTCCTGGGATGAAAAACTGTTTTTT.

The chain carries TRBV6-2 or TRBV6-3 and TRBJ1-3; D is unresolved. The germline V gene has CDR1 MNHEY and CDR2 SVGEGT. There are 14 residues in the CDR3. V was cut by 3 bases and J by 2 bases, with 8 bases left in between. CDR3 nucleotides: TGTGCCAGCAGTTATGGAGACCCTGGAAACACCATATATTTT. As protein: CASSYGDPGNTIYF.

The rearrangement uses TRBV11-3 and TRBJ1-1; 7 bases fit TRBD1. V dropped 5 bases and J dropped 8; count of bases not matched to a gene: 20. The CDR3 spans 17 residues. Germline V lookup: CDR1 SGHNT, CDR2 YENEEA. This chain's CDR3 is CASSPNRQGGKGGEAFF. The DNA of the CDR3 is TGTGCCAGCAGCCCAAACAGACAGGGAGGTAAGGGGGGAGAAGCTTTCTTT.

The chain combines TRBV15 with TRBJ1-6; D is undetermined. The CDR3 consists of 15 residues. Germline values: CDR1 LNHNV, CDR2 YYDKDF (reference sequence). V lost 0 bases and J lost 6, with 9 bases in between. CDR3 protein: CATSRDPARNSPLHF. The CDR3 nucleotides read TGTGCCACCAGCAGAGATCCAGCGCGTAATTCACCCCTCCACTTT.

J is TRBJ2-7 and V is TRBV10-3; D gene ambiguous. Germline V gene sequence: CDR1 ENHRY, CDR2 SYGVKD. The CDR3 loop spans 15 amino acids. Deletions cut 10 bases from V and 0 bases from J, with 19 bases between. The CDR3 DNA reads as TGTGCCACAAAGTTCACCGAGGACGGCTCCTACGAGCAGTACTTC. Translation gives CATKFTEDGSYEQYF.

The V call is TRBV5-1, the J call TRBJ2-5; TRBD2 agrees at 12 bases. V trimming: 3 bases; J trimming: 4 bases; junction bases outside the gene matches: 7. The germline V gene encodes CDR1 SGHRS and CDR2 YFSETQ. The CDR3 runs 16 residues. CDR3 amino acids: CASSSTSGRKSETQYF. The CDR3 DNA follows: TGCGCCAGCAGCTCGACTAGCGGGAGAAAGTCAGAGACCCAGTACTTC.

The chain carries TRBV7-9 and TRBJ2-1; no clear D gene. V lost 8 bases to trimming and J lost 8 bases, with 13 bases between them. CDR1 SEHNR and CDR2 FQNEAQ come from the germline V gene (reference sequence). The CDR3 runs to 12 residues. The CDR3 protein is CASFLSRYEQFF. The CDR3 DNA sequence: TGTGCCAGCTTTTTGTCGCGTTATGAGCAGTTCTTC.

The chain uses TRBV30 and TRBJ1-1; 9 bases fit TRBD1. Trimming took 3 bases from V and 11 from J; bases not matched to a gene: 7. CDR3 length: 12 amino acids. Germline V lookup: CDR1 GTSNPN, CDR2 SVGIG (reference sequence). CDR3 DNA: TGTGCCTGGAGCTCCGGGACAGGGATTGCTTTCTTT. Its translation: CAWSSGTGIAFF.

This clone was picked up one time. The gene calls are TRBV3-1 (or the pseudogene TRBV3-2) and TRBJ2-7, with TRBD1 matching 9 bases. V lost 2 bases, J lost 5 bases, and 7 bases stayed unmatched. The CDR3 loop spans 15 amino acids. The germline CDR1 and CDR2 sequences are LGHDT and YNNKEL (reference sequence). The DNA of the CDR3 is TGTGCCAGCAGCCAACGTCGACAGGGGGGCAACGAGCAGTACTTC. Its protein product is CASSQRRQGGNEQYF.

This clone was found once. This chain links TRBV10-3 with TRBJ2-7; D is undetermined. The CDR3 is made up of 16 amino acids. Trimming removed 3 bases at V and 0 bases at J, with 15 bases between. In germline, CDR1 is ENHRY, CDR2 SYGVKD. The CDR3 nucleotides are TGTGCCATCAGTGATTCTGATTCTACGAGCTCCTACGAGCAGTACTTC. Translating it yields CAISDSDSTSSYEQYF.

The CDR3 here is CASSRQAYEQYF. Here the CDR3 DNA reads TGTGCCAGCAGCCGGCAGGCCTACGAGCAGTACTTC. This chain uses TRBV3-1 (or the pseudogene TRBV3-2) with TRBJ2-7, with no clear D. Trimming left V 4 bases short and J 2 bases short, with 6 bases between. Germline V gives CDR1 LGHDT, CDR2 YNNKEL (reference sequence). This CDR3 has 12 amino acids.

The rearrangement joins TRBV11-2 to TRBJ1-1; 12 bases agree with TRBD1. The CDR3 has 18 residues. CDR1 and CDR2 from the germline V gene are SGHAT and FQNNGV. V was clipped by 4 bases and J by 4 bases; unmatched bases: 13. CDR3 nucleotide sequence: TGTGCCAGCAGCTCCCGGGACAGGGGGCGCGAGGTCGGCACTGAAGCTTTCTTT. Translation gives CASSSRDRGREVGTEAFF.

The V call is TRBV14, the J call TRBJ2-2; D not certain. This CDR3 has 13 amino acids. Trimming removed 3 bases from V and 6 bases from J, with 8 bases in between. Germline values: CDR1 SGHDN, CDR2 FVKESK. The CDR3 reads CASSHQIAGELFF. CDR3 DNA: TGTGCCAGCAGCCATCAGATAGCCGGGGAGCTGTTTTTT. Variable domain in full (rest from reference TRBV14 and TRBJ2-2): EAGVTQFPSHSVIEKGQTVTLRCDPISGHDNLYWYRRVMGKEIKFLLHFVKESKQDESGMPNNRFLAERTGGTYSTLKVQPAELEDSGVYFCASSHQIAGELFFGEGSRLTVL.

This sequence joins TRBV25-1 and TRBJ2-1; D uncertain. From germline, CDR1 is MGHDK and CDR2 SYGVNS. The length of the CDR3 is 13 residues. V lost 8 bases and J 2 bases, leaving 10 bases between the germline ends. The CDR3 sequence is CASCGDPYNEQFF. The CDR3, as DNA: TGTGCCAGCTGTGGGGATCCCTACAATGAGCAGTTCTTC.

The chain recombines TRBV30 with TRBJ1-2; possible D gene TRBD1, 5 bases. V lost 0 bases to trimming and J lost 2 bases, with 16 bases between them. CDR3 length equals 16 residues. Germline CDR1 reads GTSNPN; CDR2 reads SVGIG (reference sequence). CDR3 loop: CAWSVRLGDGNYGYTF. The CDR3 DNA reads as TGTGCCTGGAGTGTAAGGTTAGGGGACGGAAACTATGGCTACACCTTC.

Of note for this clone: The same CDR3 also results from other DNA sequences found in this sample. J is TRBJ2-2 and V is TRBV18; D is uncertain. V gave up 1 base and J gave up 0 bases, with 6 bases separating them. The CDR3 loop spans 15 amino acids. Germline CDR1 KGHSH, CDR2 LQKENI. The CDR3 DNA follows: TGTGCCAGCTCACCACGGACGGCGAACACCGGGGAGCTGTTTTTT. Its translation is CASSPRTANTGELFF.